This is a list of T cell receptor beta chains from one sample in a study of blood T cells in healthy people across ages. One entry per CDR3 protein, called by TCRdb with MiXCR from the 5' RACE reads. The table records about a million distinct CDR3 sequences, roughly two fifths of them present only once. The material sequenced was blood. The receptor set was obtained from a man aged 18-30 years in good health. Each CDR3 is given with its conserved first and last residue. A D gene is named only where the DNA matches it firmly. A row's size may be missing; if present it is once, few, many or a size class.

>TRBV7-9|.|TRBJ1-1|TRBD1
CASSLATGVMTEAFF
TGTGCCAGCAGCTTAGCCACAGGGGTTATGACTGAAGCTTTCTTT
>TRBV20-1|.|TRBJ2-3|TRBD1
CSARGGQGRTDTQYF
TGCAGTGCTAGGGGAGGACAGGGTAGAACAGATACGCAGTATTTT
>TRBV9|.|TRBJ1-1|.
CASSVTSNTEAFF
TGTGCCAGCAGCGTCACATCGAACACTGAAGCTTTCTTT
>TRBV28|.|TRBJ1-1|.
CASRLANTEAFF
TGTGCCAGCAGACTTGCGAACACTGAAGCTTTCTTT
>TRBV3-1|.|TRBJ2-3|TRBD2
CASSQDLALFLAGGSTDTQYF
TGTGCCAGCAGCCAAGATCTTGCTCTTTTTCTAGCGGGGGGAAGCACAGATACGCAGTATTTT
>TRBV10-3|.|TRBJ2-2|TRBD2
CAISPPTSGGAGELFF
TGTGCCATCAGCCCCCCAACTAGCGGGGGGGCCGGGGAGCTGTTTTTT
>TRBV9|few|TRBJ1-2|TRBD1
CASTSGQIYGYTF
TGTGCCAGCACCTCGGGACAGATCTATGGCTACACCTTC
>TRBV7-2|.|TRBJ2-6|.
CASSLDSGASVLTF
TGTGCCAGCAGCTTAGACTCCGGGGCCAGCGTCCTGACTTTC
>TRBV4-1|.|TRBJ1-4|.
CASSQDGTALGEKLFF
TGCGCCAGCAGCCAAGATGGGACGGCCCTCGGGGAAAAACTGTTTTTT
>TRBV29-1|.|TRBJ1-1|.
CSVEDLRPPNTEAFF
TGCAGCGTTGAAGATCTTAGGCCGCCGAACACTGAAGCTTTCTTT
>TRBV12-3/TRBV12-4|.|TRBJ2-3|TRBD2
CASSAWTDGRGTDTQYF
TGTGCCAGCAGTGCCTGGACAGACGGGAGGGGCACAGATACGCAGTATTTT
>TRBV27|few|TRBJ1-2|TRBD1
CASSLSGTVSGYTF
TGTGCCAGCAGTTTATCGGGGACAGTAAGCGGCTACACCTTC
>TRBV12-3/TRBV12-4|.|TRBJ1-6|.
CASSPPQRTDYNSPLHF
TGTGCCAGCAGTCCCCCGCAGCGGACTGATTATAATTCACCCCTCCACTTT
>TRBV5-1|.|TRBJ2-5|.
CAGRGAEETQYF
TGCGCCGGCAGAGGAGCCGAAGAGACCCAGTACTTC
>TRBV7-2|few|TRBJ1-1|.
CASSLFPENTEAFF
TGTGCCAGCAGCTTATTTCCGGAGAACACTGAAGCTTTCTTT
>TRBV9|few|TRBJ2-1|TRBD2
CASSPEGLAYEQFF
TGTGCCAGCAGCCCTGAGGGACTAGCCTATGAGCAGTTCTTC
>TRBV20-1|few|TRBJ2-3|TRBD1
CSARQPGQGTDTQYF
TGCAGTGCTAGGCAGCCGGGACAGGGCACAGATACGCAGTATTTT
>TRBV20-1|.|TRBJ1-4|TRBD1
CSAQQGTGEKLFF
TGCAGTGCTCAGCAGGGGACAGGCGAAAAACTGTTTTTT
>TRBV18|once|TRBJ1-2|.
CASSPDTYYGYTF
TGTGCCAGCTCACCAGACACCTACTATGGCTACACCTTC
>TRBV5-6|few|TRBJ1-2|.
CASAPKRFGYTF
TGTGCCAGCGCCCCAAAGCGGTTTGGCTACACCTTC
>TRBV12-3/TRBV12-4|.|TRBJ1-1|.
CASSFGHNGEAFF
TGTGCCAGCAGTTTCGGGCACAACGGCGAAGCTTTCTTT
>TRBV7-3|.|TRBJ2-1|TRBD1
CASSRTGVGSYNEQFF
TGTGCCAGCAGTCGCACAGGGGTGGGGTCCTACAATGAGCAGTTCTTC
>TRBV25-1|once|TRBJ1-2|TRBD1
CASSGTTGGRDGYTF
TGTGCCAGCAGTGGAACGACAGGGGGCCGGGATGGCTACACCTTC
>TRBV4-3|.|TRBJ1-1|.
CASSQGKGLNTEAFF
TGCGCCAGCAGCCAAGGAAAGGGTTTGAACACTGAAGCTTTCTTT
>TRBV4-2|.|TRBJ2-1|.
CASSQEGRGSSYNEQFF
TGTGCCAGCAGCCAAGAGGGACGGGGGAGCTCCTACAATGAGCAGTTCTTC
>TRBV25-1|few|TRBJ2-5|TRBD1
CASSPRTGVFQETQYF
TGTGCCAGCAGCCCCAGGACAGGGGTTTTTCAAGAGACCCAGTACTTC
>TRBV7-2|.|TRBJ2-7|TRBD2
CASSPGEGLSYEQYF
TGTGCCAGCAGCCCCGGGGAGGGCCTCTCCTACGAGCAGTACTTC
>TRBV20-1|.|TRBJ1-2|.
CSANTGNSYGYTF
TGCAGTGCCAATACAGGAAACAGCTATGGCTACACCTTC
>TRBV15|few|TRBJ2-5|.
CATSRRTQNQETQYF
TGTGCCACCAGCAGACGTACTCAAAACCAAGAGACCCAGTACTTC
>TRBV27|.|TRBJ1-3|.
CASSPGVVGNTIYF
TGTGCCAGCAGTCCAGGGGTTGTTGGAAACACCATATATTTT
>TRBV5-1|.|TRBJ1-2|.
CASSLGIGNGYTF
TGCGCCAGCAGCTTGGGGATTGGGAATGGCTACACCTTC
>TRBV4-3|.|TRBJ1-6|.
CASSQDWRGTSYNSPLHF
TGCGCCAGCAGCCAAGATTGGAGGGGGACATCCTATAATTCACCCCTCCACTTT
>TRBV27|few|TRBJ2-1|.
CASSLQGFVEQFF
TGTGCCAGCAGTTTACAGGGTTTTGTCGAGCAGTTCTTC
>TRBV12-3/TRBV12-4|few|TRBJ2-7|.
CASSPSPSPSNEQYF
TGTGCCAGCAGCCCATCTCCTTCCCCGTCCAATGAGCAGTACTTC
>TRBV6-6|.|TRBJ1-6|.
CANNNYLSSLGFSPLHF
TGTGCCAACAATAACTACCTCTCCTCGTTGGGATTTTCACCCCTCCACTTT
>TRBV12-3/TRBV12-4|once|TRBJ2-7|.
CASAANYEQYF
TGTGCCAGCGCAGCGAACTACGAGCAGTACTTC
>TRBV9|few|TRBJ2-5|.
CASSLRQERETQYF
TGTGCCAGCAGCCTTAGACAGGAACGGGAGACCCAGTACTTC
>TRBV20-1|few|TRBJ1-2|.
CSAREDYTAGGYTF
TGCAGTGCTAGAGAGGACTATACCGCCGGGGGCTACACCTTC
>TRBV6-2/TRBV6-3|few|TRBJ1-4|.
CASSYAGPTNEKLFF
TGTGCCAGCAGTTACGCGGGACCGACTAATGAAAAACTGTTTTTT
>TRBV20-1|.|TRBJ2-7|.
CSASTVTYEQYF
TGCAGTGCCTCGACAGTGACCTACGAGCAGTACTTC
>TRBV7-9|.|TRBJ1-5|.
CASCLGNQPQHF
TGTGCCTCGTGCTTGGGCAATCAGCCCCAGCATTTT
>TRBV6-2/TRBV6-3|few|TRBJ2-1|.
CASSYLKTGMVYNEQFF
TGTGCCAGCAGTTACTTAAAGACGGGGATGGTTTACAATGAGCAGTTCTTC
>TRBV29-1|.|TRBJ1-1|TRBD1
CSGDREEAFF
TGCAGCGGGGACAGAGAAGAAGCTTTCTTT
>TRBV3-1|.|TRBJ1-5|TRBD1
CASSQDGGGGQPQHF
TGTGCCAGCAGCCAAGATGGAGGGGGCGGTCAGCCCCAGCATTTT
>TRBV20-1|.|TRBJ2-5|TRBD2
CSASRGEEETQYF
TGCAGTGCTAGTCGGGGGGAGGAGGAGACCCAGTACTTC
>TRBV29-1|.|TRBJ2-2|TRBD1
CSVPLQGYGTDTGELFF
TGCAGCGTTCCGCTACAGGGGTACGGAACCGACACCGGGGAGCTGTTTTTT
>TRBV6-1|once|TRBJ2-1|TRBD1
CASSEFGTGNEQFF
TGTGCCAGCAGTGAATTTGGGACAGGCAATGAGCAGTTCTTC
>TRBV28|.|TRBJ2-7|.
CASAPQIYEQYF
TGTGCCAGTGCACCCCAGATCTACGAGCAGTACTTC
>TRBV7-2|few|TRBJ1-3|.
CASSPSVRNTIYF
TGTGCCAGCAGCCCCAGTGTGAGAAACACCATATATTTT
>TRBV5-1|.|TRBJ2-1|.
CASTLGDDNEQFF
TGCGCCAGCACACTCGGGGACGACAATGAGCAGTTCTTC
>TRBV4-3|few|TRBJ2-3|.
CASSQDPDTTDTQYF
TGCGCCAGCAGCCAAGATCCCGACACCACAGATACGCAGTATTTT
>TRBV9|.|TRBJ2-4|.
CASSVADQGRNNIQYF
TGTGCCAGCAGCGTAGCGGATCAGGGGCGTAACAACATTCAGTACTTC
>TRBV12-3/TRBV12-4|.|TRBJ1-1|.
CASKLANTEAFF
TGTGCCAGCAAACTCGCGAACACTGAAGCTTTCTTT
>TRBV5-6|.|TRBJ2-1|.
CASSLVGTGANYNEQFF
TGTGCCAGCAGCTTGGTGGGGACGGGGGCGAATTACAATGAGCAGTTCTTC